A single sample is the source of the 30 T cell receptor beta chains below, sequenced in a study of immune evolution from preneoplasia to lung adenocarcinoma. The method was immunoSEQ multiplex PCR; TCRdb's version includes in-frame clones alone and lacks a portion of them. This sample has around 7,000 clones, with around three quarters found just once. The sequencing input was FFPE lung adenocarcinoma in situ tissue. The receptors were gathered from a person aged 60-79 years with lung adenocarcinoma.

The chain carries TRBV9 and TRBJ1-6, with 8 bases that match TRBD1. The V segment lost 3 bases and the J segment 3 bases; nucleotides outside the gene matches: 8. CDR1 SGDLS and CDR2 YYNGEE come from the germline V gene. The CDR3 covers 17 residues. In DNA form, the CDR3 reads TGTGCCAGCAGCGCACAGGGACAGGAGATCTATAATTCACCCCTCCACTTT. Its translation is CASSAQGQEIYNSPLHF.

This rearrangement joins TRBV11-2 to TRBJ2-2; TRBD1 aligns across 7 bases. Trimming cost V 3 bases and J 1 base; bases outside gene matches: 8. CDR3 length: 17 residues. The germline V gene has CDR1 SGHAT and CDR2 FQNNGV. In nucleotides, the CDR3 is TGTGCCAGCAGCTTCCCCTTGACAGGGCGGAACACCGGGGAGCTGTTTTTT. Protein sequence: CASSFPLTGRNTGELFF.

This chain joins TRBV4-2 and TRBJ1-2, with no clear D. Germline CDR1 and CDR2: LGHNA and YNFKEQ. There are 15 residues in the CDR3. Trimming left V 4 bases short and J 8 bases short, with 20 bases between. The CDR3 bases are TGTGCCAGCAGCCTCGAGATTACTACGTCCGGCGGCTACACCTTC. Protein: CASSLEITTSGGYTF.

The chain combines TRBV11-2 with TRBJ2-5; D ambiguous. The V end lost 7 bases, the J end lost 2 bases, and 8 bases lay between the germline ends. Germline values: CDR1 SGHAT, CDR2 FQNNGV. The CDR3 spans 12 residues. The CDR3 reads CASTQSQETQYF. CDR3 DNA sequence: TGTGCCAGCACCCAGTCTCAAGAGACCCAGTACTTC.

V gene TRBV12-2 combines with J gene TRBJ1-1; the table's D call of TRBD1 was not tested on the DNA. TRBV12-2 is described as a pseudogene. CDR3 length: 16 residues. The CDR3 loop is CASRLPRGTGETEAFF. The CDR3 coding sequence is TGTGCAAGTCGCTTACCGCGGGGGACAGGGGAAACTGAAGCTTTCTTT.

This clone was picked up one time. This rearrangement joins TRBV6-1 to TRBJ1-5, with a possible D match to TRBD1 (6 bases). Deletions cut 0 bases from V and 6 bases from J, with 18 bases between. Germline V CDR1 and CDR2: MNHNS, SASEGT. This CDR3 is built from 17 residues. CDR3: CASSEALGGLNGQPQHF. The CDR3 DNA reads as TGTGCCAGCAGTGAAGCGCTCGGGGGGCTGAATGGTCAGCCCCAGCATTTT.

The rearrangement links TRBV6-1 to TRBJ1-1; possible D gene TRBD1, 5 bases. The CDR3 length is 13 residues. V lost 4 bases, J lost 6 bases, and 12 bases lay in between. From germline, CDR1 is MNHNS and CDR2 SASEGT. CDR3: CASSAPGSPEAFF. CDR3 bases: TGTGCCAGCAGTGCCCCAGGGTCCCCTGAAGCTTTCTTT.

This clone occurred once. The chain combines TRBV7-2 with TRBJ2-7; D unclear. This CDR3 is built from 15 residues. Trimming took 1 base from V and 6 from J, leaving 16 bases between them. From germline, CDR1 is SGHTA and CDR2 FQGNSA. The CDR3: CASSLVMALGIEQYF. CDR3 nucleotide sequence: TGTGCCAGCAGCTTAGTGATGGCCTTGGGGATCGAGCAGTACTTC.

Only a few counts were recorded for this clone. The J gene is TRBJ1-4, the V gene TRBV6-1; possible D gene TRBD1, 5 bases. The V gene's germline CDR1 is MNHNS and CDR2 SASEGT. V lost 5 bases, J lost 8 bases, and 6 bases lay in between. The CDR3 consists of 11 residues. CDR3 coding DNA: TGTGCCAGCAGTCGGGGGGAAAAACTGTTTTTT. Translated, it gives CASSRGEKLFF.

V is TRBV7-9 and J is TRBJ1-5, with a possible D match to TRBD1 (6 bases). CDR3 length equals 13 residues. Germline CDR1 is SEHNR and CDR2 is FQNEAQ (reference sequence). V lost 6 bases and J lost 2, with 8 bases in between. The CDR3 region has the DNA TGTGCCAGCAGTTCAGGGGGCAATCAGCCCCAGCATTTT. It encodes CASSSGGNQPQHF.

The chain couples TRBV15 to TRBJ1-6; 7 bases match TRBD1. The V gene end was trimmed by 2 bases and the J gene end by 14 bases; junction bases not matched to a gene: 9. The CDR3 covers 14 residues. Germline values: CDR1 LNHNV, CDR2 YYDKDF (reference sequence). CDR3 nucleotide sequence: TGTGCCACCAGCAGAACAGGGGATGCCATCACCCTCCACTTT. This translates into CATSRTGDAITLHF.

This clone has only one observation. The chain combines TRBV6-1 with TRBJ1-2, with TRBD1 matching over 8 bases. Germline CDR1 reads MNHNS; CDR2 reads SASEGT. After removal of 4 bases from V and 4 bases from J, the junction contained 8 bases not matched to a gene. CDR3 length: 15 amino acids. The CDR3 reads CASSAYQGAFYGYTF. The CDR3 nucleotides read TGTGCCAGCAGTGCCTACCAGGGGGCGTTCTATGGCTACACCTTC.

The genes are TRBV5-1 and TRBJ1-2, with 8 nucleotides matching TRBD1. The CDR3 sequence is 13 residues long. J gave up 7 bases and V 0 bases, and 2 bases lay outside the gene matches. Germline V gives CDR1 SGHRS, CDR2 YFSETQ. The CDR3 nucleotides are TGCGCCAGCAGCTTGGACAGGGGGGGTGGCTACACCTTC. Encoded protein: CASSLDRGGGYTF. The full variable domain, completed using reference TRBV5-1 and TRBJ1-2, is KAGVTQTPRYLIKTRGQQVTLSCSPISGHRSVSWYQQTPGQGLQFLFEYFSETQRNKGNFPGRFSGRQFSNSRSEMNVSTLELGDSALYLCASSLDRGGGYTFGSGTRLTVV.

V is TRBV6-5 and J is TRBJ1-1, with 7 bases fitting TRBD1. Germline lookup yields CDR1 MNHEY and CDR2 SVGAGI. J was trimmed by 2 bases and V by 7 bases; bases with no gene match: 4. The CDR3 is 13 residues long. The CDR3 loop reads CASNRGRNTEAFF. Here the CDR3 DNA reads TGTGCCAGCAACAGGGGCAGAAACACTGAAGCTTTCTTT.

This chain's CDR3 is CASKGPNTGELFF. The CDR3 DNA sequence: TGTGCCAGCAAGGGGCCGAACACCGGGGAGCTGTTTTTT. The chain uses TRBV28 and TRBJ2-2; D might be TRBD1 (5 bases). From germline, CDR1 is MDHEN and CDR2 SYDVKM. The CDR3 is 13 amino acids. V was shortened by 7 bases and J by 0 bases, with 6 bases between the two germline ends.

This clone occurred once. V is TRBV5-1 and J is TRBJ1-1, with a possible D match to TRBD1 (5 bases). In germline, CDR1 is SGHRS, CDR2 YFSETQ. V was clipped by 2 bases and J by 3 bases, with 20 bases between them. This CDR3 has 17 amino acids. In nucleotides, the CDR3 is TGCGCCAGCAGCTTAGGCACAGGAGGGGCCATCGACACTGAAGCTTTCTTT. Translated: CASSLGTGGAIDTEAFF.

This chain joins TRBV5-4 and TRBJ1-2, with 8 bases that match TRBD1. Germline CDR1 is SGHNT and CDR2 is YYREEE (reference sequence). V shed 4 bases and J 8 bases; nucleotides not matched to a gene: 10. This CDR3 has 14 amino acids. CDR3: CASSAAGTGGGYTF. CDR3 sequence (DNA): TGTGCCAGCAGCGCCGCCGGGACAGGAGGAGGCTACACCTTC.

CDR3 residues: CASSSDRGVTFF. The CDR3 DNA follows: TGTGCCAGCAGTTCGGACAGGGGTGTGACTTTCTTT. This chain joins TRBV6-5 and TRBJ1-1, with 9 bases matching TRBD1. Per the germline V gene, CDR1 is MNHEY and CDR2 is SVGAGI. This CDR3 has 12 residues. Trimming at V came to 4 bases and at J to 12 bases, leaving 6 bases not matched to a gene.

The rearrangement links TRBV2 to TRBJ2-3; D is ambiguous. CDR3 size: 17 residues. Germline-derived CDR1 and CDR2 are SNHLY and FYNNEI. V lost 3 bases to trimming and J lost 6 bases, with 22 bases between them. The CDR3 loop is CASSEMRLRSGRDTQYF. The CDR3, as DNA: TGTGCCAGCAGTGAGATGAGACTTAGGTCAGGCCGGGATACGCAGTATTTT.

This sequence joins TRBV6-5 and TRBJ1-4; D is undetermined. CDR3 length: 14 amino acids. V dropped 6 bases and J dropped 0 bases, with 8 bases sitting between them. Germline CDR1 MNHEY, CDR2 SVGAGI. CDR3 DNA: TGTGCCAGCAGGCCGGTGTCAACTAATGAAAAACTGTTTTTT. This translates into CASRPVSTNEKLFF.

The CDR3 DNA is TGTGCCAGCTCACCAGGTGATGGGAAGACGGTCTCTGGGGCCAACGTCCTGACTTTC. Protein: CASSPGDGKTVSGANVLTF. The chain employs TRBV18 and TRBJ2-6, with no clear D. With 2 bases removed from V and 0 bases from J, the gap between germline ends came to 17 bases. Germline V gives CDR1 KGHSH, CDR2 LQKENI. CDR3 length: 19 amino acids.

The chain couples TRBV6-5 to TRBJ1-4; tentative D call: TRBD1 (5 bases). The V gene's germline CDR1 is MNHEY and CDR2 SVGAGI. The CDR3 totals 14 residues. Trimming stripped 6 bases from V and 7 bases from J, with 15 bases between. CDR3 bases: TGTGCCAGCAGCGATGCGGGGGAAGGTGAAAAACTGTTTTTT. Translated, it gives CASSDAGEGEKLFF.

The chain uses TRBV28 and TRBJ1-5; D is unclear. Trimming took 6 bases from V and 11 from J, leaving 14 bases between them. The germline V gene encodes CDR1 MDHEN and CDR2 SYDVKM. This CDR3 has 12 residues. In nucleotides, the CDR3 is TGTGCCAGCAGCAAGGCGGACGTCTCCCAGCATTTT. Translation: CASSKADVSQHF.

The chain uses TRBV4-3 and TRBJ1-2; maybe TRBD1 (5 bases). The CDR3 length is 12 residues. V lost 1 base and J lost 9, with 9 bases in between. Per germline, CDR1 LGHNA and CDR2 YSLEER. The CDR3 region has the DNA TGCGCCAGCAGCCAAGCAAAGGGGAGCTACACCTTC. This codes for CASSQAKGSYTF.

This clone is a singleton in its sample. The chain uses TRBV5-1 and TRBJ1-3; 8 bases are a match to TRBD1. The CDR3 contains 15 residues. The V gene end was trimmed by 0 bases and the J gene end by 2 bases; junction bases not matched to a gene: 1. CDR1 is SGHRS, CDR2 YFSETQ, per germline. The CDR3 protein is CASSLAGGTGNTIYF. The CDR3 DNA sequence: TGCGCCAGCAGCTTGGCAGGGGGCACTGGAAACACCATATATTTT.

The V and J genes are TRBV27 and TRBJ1-5, with TRBD1 matching over 8 bases. Germline assignment: CDR1 MNHEY and CDR2 SMNVEV (reference sequence). This CDR3 spans 14 amino acids. V was pared by 6 bases and J by 7 bases, with 8 bases of the junction left unmatched. CDR3 DNA sequence: TGTGCCAGCAGAGATACTAACAGGGGGCAGCCCCAGCATTTT. Protein: CASRDTNRGQPQHF.

This chain links TRBV9 with TRBJ1-6, with 7 bases matching TRBD1. V lost 0 bases to trimming and J lost 7 bases; unmatched junction nucleotides: 1. The germline V gene encodes CDR1 SGDLS and CDR2 YYNGEE. The CDR3 has 14 amino acids. The chain's CDR3 is CASSVEGQNSPLHF. CDR3 DNA sequence: TGTGCCAGCAGCGTAGAGGGACAGAATTCACCCCTCCACTTT. Combining the CDR3 with reference TRBV9 and TRBJ1-6 gives the whole variable domain DSGVTQTPKHLITATGQRVTLRCSPRSGDLSVYWYQQSLDQGLQFLIQYYNGEERAKGNILERFSAQQFPDLHSELNLSSLELGDSALYFCASSVEGQNSPLHFGNGTRLTVT.

The V gene is TRBV5-1, the J gene TRBJ2-5, with D possibly matching TRBD1 (5 bases). Trimming took off 3 bases at V and 2 bases at J, with 14 bases between the two ends. Germline V gives CDR1 SGHRS, CDR2 YFSETQ. The CDR3 has 15 amino acids. The DNA of the CDR3 is TGCGCCAGCAGCTACGTCACGGCAGGGCAAGAGACCCAGTACTTC. Its translation is CASSYVTAGQETQYF.

This sequence joins TRBV5-6 and TRBJ2-7; no firm D call. This CDR3 comprises 13 residues. Germline V gene lookup returns CDR1 SGHDT and CDR2 YYEEEE. The V and J ends lost 2 bases and 6 bases respectively, with 12 bases between them. The chain's CDR3 is CASSFLRQGEQYF. Here the CDR3 DNA reads TGTGCCAGCAGCTTCCTCCGTCAAGGCGAGCAGTACTTC.

Concerning this clone: The germline gene is not matched at one end of the junction; a read error may be the cause. The chain recombines TRBV7-9 with TRBJ1-4, with 7 bases lining up with TRBD1. From germline, CDR1 is SEHNR and CDR2 FQNEAQ (reference sequence). This CDR3 has 18 amino acids. CDR3 amino acids: CASSLVLLRSGGNCKTVF. The CDR3, as DNA: TGTGCCAGCAGCTTAGTACTCTTAAGGTCAGGGGGAAACTGCAAAACTGTTTTT.